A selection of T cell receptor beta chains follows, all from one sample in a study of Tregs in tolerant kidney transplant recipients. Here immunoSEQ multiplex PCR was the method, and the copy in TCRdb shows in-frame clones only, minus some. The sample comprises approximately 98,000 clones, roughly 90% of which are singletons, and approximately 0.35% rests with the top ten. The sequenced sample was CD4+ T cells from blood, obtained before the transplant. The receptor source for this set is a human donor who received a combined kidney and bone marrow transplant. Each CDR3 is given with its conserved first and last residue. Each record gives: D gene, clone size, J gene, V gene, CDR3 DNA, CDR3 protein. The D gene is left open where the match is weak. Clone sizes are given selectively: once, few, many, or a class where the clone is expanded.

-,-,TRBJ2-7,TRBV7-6,TGTGCCAGCAGCCCGGTTAGGGGGGGAGGTCCCTACGAGCAGTACTTC,CASSPVRGGGPYEQYF
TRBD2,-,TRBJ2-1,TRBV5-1,TGCGCCAGCAGCCCCCCCCTTGGAAGCGGGGCCTCCTACAATGAGCAGTTCTTC,CASSPPLGSGASYNEQFF
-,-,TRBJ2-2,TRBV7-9,TGTGCCAGCAGCTCAGATAGCCGGGACACCGGGGAGCTGTTTTTT,CASSSDSRDTGELFF
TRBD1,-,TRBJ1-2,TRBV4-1,TGCGCCAGCAGCACCCGGACAGGGGGCCAGAGAGACTATGGCTACACCTTC,CASSTRTGGQRDYGYTF
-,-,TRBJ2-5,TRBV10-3,TGTGCCATCAGTGAGGCGGCGACCCAGTACTTC,CAISEAATQYF
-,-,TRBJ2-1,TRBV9,TGTGCCAGCAGCGTAGGTGGGAGCACCTACAATGAGCAGTTCTTC,CASSVGGSTYNEQFF
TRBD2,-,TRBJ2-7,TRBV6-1,TGTGCCAACAAAGCGGGAGACACCTACGAGCAGTACTTC,CANKAGDTYEQYF
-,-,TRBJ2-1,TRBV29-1,TGCAGCGTTGAGGCAGGGGCCTCCTACAATGAGCAGTTCTTC,CSVEAGASYNEQFF
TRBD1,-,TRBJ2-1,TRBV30,TGTGCCTGTACAGACAGGGGGGTAGACAATGAGCAGTTCTTC,CACTDRGVDNEQFF
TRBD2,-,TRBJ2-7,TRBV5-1,TGCGCCAGCAGCTTGATTGCGGGGGGCGCCTACGAGCAGTACTTC,CASSLIAGGAYEQYF
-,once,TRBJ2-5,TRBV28,TGTGCCAGCAGCGCGGGATACCCCCTAGGGGAGACCCAGTACTTC,CASSAGYPLGETQYF